The following is a TCR beta chain sequence with its context. Its antigen is still unknown. The data were obtained in a study of T-cell reconstitution after alpha-beta-depleted transplantation in children. Study-level points and caveats: Fresh T-cell production supplied most of the T-cell counts and diversity seen one year after transplant. Several hundred expanded graft clones reportedly supplied alpha-beta T cells about two months after transplant. The high TCRbeta diversity at day 60 in some patients came from surviving recipient T cells and thymic progenitors.

V lost 4 bases to trimming and J lost 5 bases; unmatched junction nucleotides: 7. Looked up from germline, CDR1 is SGHRS and CDR2 is YFSETQ. This CDR3 is built from 14 residues. The authors prepared the TCRbeta library with unique molecular identifiers. TCRdb re-analysed the PCR reads in MiXCR, keeping a single row per CDR3 protein. The table records 700,000 to 850,000 distinct CDR3 sequences, 16% of them present only once. The sequence was collected from a male patient between 10 and 17 years old who had a stem cell transplant for acute lymphoblastic leukemia, so the T cells may come from the graft donor. Source: PBMCs, mostly from graft donor cells, taken 360 days after TCRalphabeta/CD19-depleted stem cell transplant. The chain joins TRBV5-1 to TRBJ1-1; TRBD1 agrees at 8 bases. CDR3 region: CASSAWTGQTEAFF. CDR3 nucleotides: TGCGCCAGCAGCGCCTGGACAGGGCAAACTGAAGCTTTCTTT.